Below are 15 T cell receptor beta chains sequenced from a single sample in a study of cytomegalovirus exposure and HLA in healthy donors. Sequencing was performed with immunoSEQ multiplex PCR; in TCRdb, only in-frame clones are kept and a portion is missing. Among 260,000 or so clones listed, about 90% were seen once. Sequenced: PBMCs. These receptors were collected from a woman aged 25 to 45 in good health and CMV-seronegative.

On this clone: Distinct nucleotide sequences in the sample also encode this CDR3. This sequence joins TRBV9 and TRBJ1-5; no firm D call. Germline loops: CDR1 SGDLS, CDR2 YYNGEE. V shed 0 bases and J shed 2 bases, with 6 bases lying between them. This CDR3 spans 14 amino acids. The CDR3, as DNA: TGTGCCAGCAGCGTAGGGGGAGGCAATCAGCCCCAGCATTTT. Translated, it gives CASSVGGGNQPQHF. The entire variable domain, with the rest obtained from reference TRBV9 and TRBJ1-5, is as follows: DSGVTQTPKHLITATGQRVTLRCSPRSGDLSVYWYQQSLDQGLQFLIQYYNGEERAKGNILERFSAQQFPDLHSELNLSSLELGDSALYFCASSVGGGNQPQHFGDGTRLSIL.

CDR3 in amino acids: CASSQEYGSGYNEQFF. The CDR3 DNA follows: TGTGCCAGCAGCCAAGAATATGGTAGCGGATACAATGAGCAGTTCTTC. The chain employs TRBV14 and TRBJ2-1; tentative D call: TRBD2 (6 bases). This CDR3 contains 16 residues. Trimming took 0 bases from V and 4 from J, leaving 13 bases between them. The germline V gene has CDR1 SGHDN and CDR2 FVKESK.

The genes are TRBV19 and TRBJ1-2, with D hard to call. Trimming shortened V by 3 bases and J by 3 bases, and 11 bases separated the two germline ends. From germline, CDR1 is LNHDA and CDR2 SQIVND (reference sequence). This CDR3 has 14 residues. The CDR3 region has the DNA TGTGCCAGTAGTATGGGAGGGATCGACTATGGCTACACCTTC. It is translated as CASSMGGIDYGYTF.

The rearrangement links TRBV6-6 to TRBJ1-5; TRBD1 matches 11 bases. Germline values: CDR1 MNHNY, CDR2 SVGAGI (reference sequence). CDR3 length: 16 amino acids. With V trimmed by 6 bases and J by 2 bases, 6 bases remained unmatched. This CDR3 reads CASSGQGARGNQPQHF. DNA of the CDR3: TGTGCCAGCAGCGGACAGGGGGCTAGGGGCAATCAGCCCCAGCATTTT.

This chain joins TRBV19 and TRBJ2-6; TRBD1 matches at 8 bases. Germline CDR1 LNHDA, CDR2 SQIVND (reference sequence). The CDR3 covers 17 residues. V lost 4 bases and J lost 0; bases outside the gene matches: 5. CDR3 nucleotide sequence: TGTGCCAGTAGTAGCGGACAGGGTCTCTCTGGGGCCAACGTCCTGACTTTC. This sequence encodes CASSSGQGLSGANVLTF.

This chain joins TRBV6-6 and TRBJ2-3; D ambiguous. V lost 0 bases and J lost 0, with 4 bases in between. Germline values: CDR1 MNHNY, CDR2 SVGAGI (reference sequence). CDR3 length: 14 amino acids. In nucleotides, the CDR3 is TGTGCCAGCAGTTACTCGACTAGCACAGATACGCAGTATTTT. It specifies CASSYSTSTDTQYF.

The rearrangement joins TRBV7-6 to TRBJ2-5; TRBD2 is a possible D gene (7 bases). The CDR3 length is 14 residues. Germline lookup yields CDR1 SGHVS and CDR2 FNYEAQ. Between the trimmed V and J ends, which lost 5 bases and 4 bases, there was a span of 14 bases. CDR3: CASSQGGGGETQYF. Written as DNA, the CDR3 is TGTGCCAGCAGCCAGGGAGGGGGTGGAGAGACCCAGTACTTC.

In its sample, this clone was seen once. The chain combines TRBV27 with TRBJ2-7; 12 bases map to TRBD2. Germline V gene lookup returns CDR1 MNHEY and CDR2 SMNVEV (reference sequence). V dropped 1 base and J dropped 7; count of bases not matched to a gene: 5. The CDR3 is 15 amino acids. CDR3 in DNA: TGTGCCAGCAGTTTATGGACTAGCGGGAAAGGTGAGCAGTACTTC. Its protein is CASSLWTSGKGEQYF.

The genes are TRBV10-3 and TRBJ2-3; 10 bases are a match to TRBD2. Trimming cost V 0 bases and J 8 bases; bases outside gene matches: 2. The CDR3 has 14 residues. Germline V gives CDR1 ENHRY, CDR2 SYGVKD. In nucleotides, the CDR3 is TGTGCCATCAGTGAGTCGGCTAGCGGGAGTACGCAGTATTTT. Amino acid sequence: CAISESASGSTQYF.

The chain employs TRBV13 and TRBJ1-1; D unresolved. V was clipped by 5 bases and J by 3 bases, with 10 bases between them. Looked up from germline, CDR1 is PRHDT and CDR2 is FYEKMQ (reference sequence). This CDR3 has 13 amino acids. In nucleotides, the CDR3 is TGTGCCAGCAGCCCAGCCCGGGACACTGAAGCTTTCTTT. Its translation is CASSPARDTEAFF.

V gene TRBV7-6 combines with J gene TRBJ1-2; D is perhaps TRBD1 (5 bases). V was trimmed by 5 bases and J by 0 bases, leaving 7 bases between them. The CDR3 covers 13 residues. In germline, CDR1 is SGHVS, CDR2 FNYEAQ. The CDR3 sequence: CASSPGPNYGYTF. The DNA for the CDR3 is TGTGCCAGCAGCCCGGGGCCTAACTATGGCTACACCTTC.

The CDR3 is CASSEPSRERGLDEQFF. The CDR3 DNA follows: TGCGCCAGCAGTGAGCCAAGCAGGGAAAGGGGGCTGGATGAGCAGTTCTTC. The chain combines TRBV10-1 with TRBJ2-1; 7 nucleotides align to TRBD1. V was clipped by 2 bases and J by 8 bases; unmatched bases: 15. The CDR3 extends over 17 amino acids. CDR1 WNHNN and CDR2 SYGVQD come from the germline V gene (reference sequence).

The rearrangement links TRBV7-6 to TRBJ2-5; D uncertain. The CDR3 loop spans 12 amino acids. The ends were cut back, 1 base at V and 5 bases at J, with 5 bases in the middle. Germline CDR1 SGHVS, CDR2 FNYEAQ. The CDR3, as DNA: TGTGCCAGCAGCTTAGATGGGGAGACCCAGTACTTC. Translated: CASSLDGETQYF.

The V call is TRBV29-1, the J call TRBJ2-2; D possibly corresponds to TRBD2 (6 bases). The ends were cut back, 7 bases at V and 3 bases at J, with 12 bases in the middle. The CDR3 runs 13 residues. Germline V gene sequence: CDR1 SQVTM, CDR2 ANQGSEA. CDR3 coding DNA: TGCAGCGCGGGGACTTCGCACACCGGGGAGCTGTTTTTT. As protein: CSAGTSHTGELFF.

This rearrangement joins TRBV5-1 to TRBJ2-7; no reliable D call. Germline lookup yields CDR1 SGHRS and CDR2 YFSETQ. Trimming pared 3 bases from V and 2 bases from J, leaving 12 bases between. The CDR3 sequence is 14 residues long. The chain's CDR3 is CASSWTDGAYEQYF. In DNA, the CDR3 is TGCGCCAGCAGCTGGACGGACGGAGCCTACGAGCAGTACTTC. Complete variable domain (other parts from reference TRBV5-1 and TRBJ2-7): KAGVTQTPRYLIKTRGQQVTLSCSPISGHRSVSWYQQTPGQGLQFLFEYFSETQRNKGNFPGRFSGRQFSNSRSEMNVSTLELGDSALYLCASSWTDGAYEQYFGPGTRLTVT.